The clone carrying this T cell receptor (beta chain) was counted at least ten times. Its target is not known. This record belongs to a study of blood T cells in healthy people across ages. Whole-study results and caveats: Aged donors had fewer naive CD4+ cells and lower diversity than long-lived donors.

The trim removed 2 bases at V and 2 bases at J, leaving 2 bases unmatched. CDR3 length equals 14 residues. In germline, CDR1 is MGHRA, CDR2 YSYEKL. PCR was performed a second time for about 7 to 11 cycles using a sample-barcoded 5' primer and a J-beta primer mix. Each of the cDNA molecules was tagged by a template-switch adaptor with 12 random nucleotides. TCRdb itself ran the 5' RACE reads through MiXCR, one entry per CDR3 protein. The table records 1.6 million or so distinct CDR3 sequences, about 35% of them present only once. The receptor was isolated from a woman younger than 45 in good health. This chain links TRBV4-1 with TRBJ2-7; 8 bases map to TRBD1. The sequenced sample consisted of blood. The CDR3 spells CASSQLQGAYEQYF. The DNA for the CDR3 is TGCGCCAGCAGCCAACTACAGGGGGCCTACGAGCAGTACTTC.